This entry lists 29 T cell receptor beta chains sequenced from one sample in a study of beta chain features in type 1 diabetes. The isolated RNA, all of it, was reverse transcribed, so expressed TCRB transcripts were what got sequenced. Libraries were prepared by immunoSEQ multiplex PCR; TCRdb keeps only in-frame clonotypes and omits some of them. The table has around 150,000 clones, 8.5% to 10% seen once; the top ten hold roughly 0.7%. General study points: Shorter TCRB CDR3s, moderately but significantly so, marked every one of the four CD4+ subsets in Type 1 diabetes patients.

The antigens for these receptors are not known. Material for sequencing was central memory CD4+ T cells from blood. The receptors shown here come from a woman aged 25 to 39 with type 1 diabetes.

Only a few counts were recorded for this clone. The rearrangement joins TRBV2 to TRBJ2-5; 9 nucleotides agree with TRBD1. From germline, CDR1 is SNHLY and CDR2 FYNNEI. This CDR3 has 13 residues. J gave up 5 bases and V 8 bases, and 6 bases lay outside the gene matches. The DNA of the CDR3 is TGTGCCAGCGCCCGGGACAGGGAGGAGACCCAGTACTTC. The encoded protein is CASARDREETQYF.

This clone came up many times. The chain employs TRBV27 and TRBJ1-1; D remains unclear. Per germline, CDR1 MNHEY and CDR2 SMNVEV (reference sequence). V was trimmed by 5 bases and J by 0 bases, leaving 7 bases between them. This CDR3 has 13 residues. CDR3 in DNA: TGTGCCAGCAGTGTCACAGTGAACACTGAAGCTTTCTTT. Its translation is CASSVTVNTEAFF.

This clone was counted only a few times. The DNA for the CDR3 is TGCGCCAGCAGACCGGGACAGGGGGCCTACGAGCAGTACTTC. It yields the protein CASRPGQGAYEQYF. The chain recombines TRBV5-1 with TRBJ2-7, with 11 bases that match TRBD1. J gave up 2 bases and V 5 bases, and 3 bases lay outside the gene matches. The CDR3 is 14 residues long. Per germline, CDR1 SGHRS and CDR2 YFSETQ.

The table lists this clone with a few counts. The chain combines TRBV28 with TRBJ1-1; the D gene is possibly TRBD1 (5 bases). Trimming pared 4 bases from V and 3 bases from J, leaving 15 bases between. Germline V CDR1 and CDR2: MDHEN, SYDVKM. The length of the CDR3 is 15 residues. The CDR3: CASSSPPGYDTEAFF. DNA of the CDR3: TGTGCCAGCAGTTCCCCCCCAGGGTATGACACTGAAGCTTTCTTT.

This clone was detected only a few times. V and J are TRBV6-1 and TRBJ2-1; 13 bases align to TRBD2. The CDR3 runs 15 residues. V shed 6 bases, J shed 5 bases, and the junction held 4 bases outside the gene matches. Germline V gene lookup returns CDR1 MNHNS and CDR2 SASEGT. The CDR3 loop reads CASRSGLAGNNEQFF. The CDR3 region has the DNA TGTGCCAGCAGGTCGGGACTAGCGGGGAACAATGAGCAGTTCTTC.

For the CDR3, the DNA is TGTGCCAGTAGTATGGGACTAGCGTCGGACATTCAGTACTTC. Encoded protein: CASSMGLASDIQYF. The chain carries TRBV19 and TRBJ2-4, with TRBD2 matching over 10 bases. The trim removed 3 bases at V and 8 bases at J, leaving 4 bases unmatched. This CDR3 has 14 amino acids. Per germline, CDR1 LNHDA and CDR2 SQIVND (reference sequence).

Here the CDR3 DNA reads TGTGCCAGCAGCATACATCCCCCCTTGGACCCGGGACAGGGAGGCACAGATACGCAGTATTTT. Its protein is CASSIHPPLDPGQGGTDTQYF. This rearrangement joins TRBV7-6 to TRBJ2-3; 9 nucleotides line up with TRBD1. The length of the CDR3 is 21 residues. The V segment lost 5 bases and the J segment 1 base; nucleotides outside the gene matches: 22. The germline V gene encodes CDR1 SGHVS and CDR2 FNYEAQ.

A few counts support this clone. Additional DNA sequences in this sample encode the identical CDR3. This CDR3 reads CASSPTGTGGNQPQHF. The CDR3 coding sequence is TGTGCCAGCTCACCGACAGGGACAGGGGGAAATCAGCCCCAGCATTTT. This chain links TRBV18 with TRBJ1-5; 11 bases match TRBD1. The J segment lost 4 bases and the V segment lost 3 bases, leaving 5 bases of the junction unmatched. CDR3 length: 16 residues. Per the germline V gene, CDR1 is KGHSH and CDR2 is LQKENI.

J is TRBJ2-1 and V is TRBV7-3; 11 nucleotides match TRBD2. The junction had 2 bases not matched to a gene; V was cut back by 0 bases and J by 4 bases. CDR3 length equals 16 residues. CDR1 and CDR2 (germline): SGHTA, FQGTGA. The CDR3 coding sequence is TGTGCCAGCAGCTTAACAGGGACTAGCGGATACAATGAGCAGTTCTTC. The encoded protein is CASSLTGTSGYNEQFF.

This clone was recorded a few times. V and J are TRBV6-5 and TRBJ2-1, with D unclear. Trimming cost V 5 bases and J 7 bases, with 9 bases left between them. The CDR3 runs 12 residues. CDR1 and CDR2 (germline): MNHEY, SVGAGI. CDR3 in DNA: TGTGCCAGCAGTGAACAGTTGAATGAGCAGTTCTTC. Encoded protein: CASSEQLNEQFF.

The chain recombines TRBV10-1 with TRBJ2-1; 9 positions match TRBD1. Trimming took 3 bases from V and 9 from J; bases not matched to a gene: 3. Germline loops: CDR1 WNHNN, CDR2 SYGVQD (reference sequence). This CDR3 region has 13 residues. As DNA, the CDR3 is TGCGCCAGCAGTGATCCGGGACAGGGTGAGCAGTTCTTC. Protein sequence: CASSDPGQGEQFF.

The chain combines TRBV30 with TRBJ1-2; TRBD1 matches 9 bases. Looked up from germline, CDR1 is GTSNPN and CDR2 is SVGIG (reference sequence). The V gene end was trimmed by 2 bases and the J gene end by 2 bases; junction bases not matched to a gene: 9. The CDR3 consists of 16 residues. The CDR3 loop reads CAWSYPGTGNNYGYTF. The CDR3 nucleotides are TGTGCCTGGAGTTACCCCGGGACAGGGAACAACTATGGCTACACCTTC.

This CDR3 is CASSIFGTGETEAFF. The CDR3 bases are TGTGCCAGTAGTATTTTTGGGACAGGCGAGACTGAAGCTTTCTTT. This chain connects TRBV19 to TRBJ1-1; TRBD1 matches at 8 bases. Trimming removed 3 bases from V and 5 bases from J; junction bases left unmatched: 8. Per the germline V gene, CDR1 is LNHDA and CDR2 is SQIVND (reference sequence). CDR3 size: 15 residues.

This clone was counted a few times. The genes are TRBV23-1 and TRBJ2-7, with 9 bases fitting TRBD1. TRBV23-1 is labeled an ORF, and its function is uncertain. The CDR3 contains 16 residues. The ends lost 3 bases at V and 3 bases at J; junction bases unmatched: 9. The CDR3 loop reads CASSHYLGQGSYEQYF. The DNA for the CDR3 is TGCGCCAGCAGTCACTATTTGGGACAGGGAAGCTACGAGCAGTACTTC.

Here the CDR3 DNA reads TGCAGCGGTCTAAACAGGGATGGGTATGGCTACACCTTC. Translated, it gives CSGLNRDGYGYTF. The chain employs TRBV29-1 and TRBJ1-2, with TRBD1 as a possible D gene (6 bases). V was pared by 7 bases and J by 5 bases, with 17 bases between. The CDR3 totals 13 residues. The germline V gene has CDR1 SQVTM and CDR2 ANQGSEA. Full variable domain (remainder filled in from reference TRBV29-1 and TRBJ1-2): SAVISQKPSRDICQRGTSLTIQCQVDSQVTMMFWYRQQPGQSLTLIATANQGSEATYESGFVIDKFPISRPNLTFSTLTVSNMSPEDSSIYLCSGLNRDGYGYTFGSGTRLTVV.

This clone has only a few counts. The chain recombines TRBV29-1 with TRBJ2-3; D is perhaps TRBD2 (6 bases). V was trimmed by 1 base and J by 3 bases, leaving 26 bases between them. This CDR3 has 19 residues. The germline CDR1 and CDR2 sequences are SQVTM and ANQGSEA. Here the CDR3 reads CSVEGVSIGRGVGTDTQYF. The CDR3 nucleotides read TGCAGCGTTGAAGGGGTCAGTATCGGGAGAGGAGTTGGTACAGATACGCAGTATTTT.

The sample holds a few counts of this clone. The genes are TRBV28 and TRBJ1-2; 11 bases match TRBD1. V was clipped by 6 bases and J by 5 bases; unmatched bases: 8. CDR1 is MDHEN and CDR2 is SYDVKM in the germline V gene. The CDR3 extends over 15 amino acids. The CDR3 DNA is TGTGCCAGCAGCCCGGCGGGACAGGGGGGATATGGCTACACCTTC. It encodes CASSPAGQGGYGYTF.

This rearrangement joins TRBV4-1 to TRBJ1-5; TRBD1 matches 10 bases. The germline gives CDR1 MGHRA, CDR2 YSYEKL. V shed 4 bases, J shed 4 bases, and the junction held 7 bases outside the gene matches. The CDR3 consists of 16 residues. CDR3 nucleotides: TGCGCCAGCAGCCGACAGACAGGGGGCGGGAATCAGCCCCAGCATTTT. The encoded protein is CASSRQTGGGNQPQHF.

This clone has more than one count but fewer than ten. CDR3 in amino acids: CASSTGSGNTIYF. The DNA of the CDR3 is TGTGCCAGCAGCACGGGGAGTGGAAACACCATATATTTT. The chain combines TRBV7-2 with TRBJ1-3; D not certain. The V gene's germline CDR1 is SGHTA and CDR2 FQGNSA. The CDR3 contains 13 residues. V was pared by 5 bases and J by 3 bases, with 8 bases between.

This clone was found a few times. The V and J genes are TRBV19 and TRBJ2-1, with 7 bases lining up with TRBD2. CDR3 size: 17 residues. Germline values: CDR1 LNHDA, CDR2 SQIVND (reference sequence). J gave up 7 bases and V 6 bases, and 18 bases lay outside the gene matches. The CDR3 sequence is CASSDEASGELLNEQFF. CDR3 DNA sequence: TGTGCCAGTAGCGATGAGGCTAGCGGCGAATTATTGAATGAGCAGTTCTTC.

About this clone: Here the CDR3 omits its conserved ending phenylalanine or tryptophan, so a read error is the likely source. The limits of the CDR3 on the DNA are not certain, so only TCRdb's listed CDR3 is given. The J gene is TRBJ1-2, the V gene TRBV29-1. The CDR3 comprises 12 residues, both ends counted. Germline V gives CDR1 SQVTM, CDR2 ANQGSEA. The CDR3 region is CSVEGGSTTMAT.

The V gene is TRBV29-1, the J gene TRBJ1-3, with D unclear. Trimming left V 1 base short and J 2 bases short, with 9 bases between. This CDR3 has 14 amino acids. CDR1 is SQVTM and CDR2 is ANQGSEA in the germline V gene. The CDR3 sequence is CSVEGRLPGNTIYF. DNA of the CDR3: TGCAGCGTTGAAGGCAGGCTTCCTGGAAACACCATATATTTT.

The rearrangement joins TRBV6-4 to TRBJ2-7; no clear D. The CDR3 is 17 amino acids. Germline CDR1 MRHNA, CDR2 SNTAGT. V was cut by 6 bases and J by 3 bases, with 24 bases left in between. DNA of the CDR3: TGTGCCAGCAGCAGGTCCAACCCCCGCTATCTTCTCTACGAGCAGTACTTC. As protein: CASSRSNPRYLLYEQYF.

With respect to this clone: Relative to the germline gene, one junction end is altered; a read error may explain this. The CDR3 bases are TGTGCTAGCAGCTCCGGGACAGTCAATGAGCAGTTCTTC. Its protein is CASSSGTVNEQFF. The rearrangement uses TRBV7-7 and TRBJ2-1; TRBD1 agrees at 7 bases. Germline V CDR1 and CDR2: SSHAT, FNYEAQ (reference sequence). The CDR3 totals 13 residues.

The gene calls are TRBV4-2 and TRBJ2-7, with TRBD2 identical over 8 bases. CDR1 and CDR2 from the germline V gene are LGHNA and YNFKEQ. This CDR3 is 17 amino acids long. Trimming cost V 1 base and J 1 base; bases outside gene matches: 9. The DNA of the CDR3 is TGTGCCAGCAGCCAAGTCGCCGCGGGACTAGATTCCTACGAGCAGTACTTC. Translated: CASSQVAAGLDSYEQYF.

The table lists this clone with a few counts. The chain is built from TRBV7-2 and TRBJ2-3, with TRBD2 matching 13 bases. Germline V gene sequence: CDR1 SGHTA, CDR2 FQGNSA. With 4 bases clipped from V and 6 bases from J, the junction kept 13 bases outside the gene matches. This CDR3 contains 18 residues. CDR3 in DNA: TGTGCCAGCAGCTCAGAGAGGACTAGCGGGAGCGGGGTGGATACGCAGTATTTT. Translated: CASSSERTSGSGVDTQYF.

This chain uses TRBV18 with TRBJ1-2, with 10 bases fitting TRBD1. The CDR3 totals 17 residues. The germline V gene has CDR1 KGHSH and CDR2 LQKENI. Trimming removed 2 bases from V and 4 bases from J; junction bases left unmatched: 10. In DNA, the CDR3 is TGTGCCAGCTCACCAGGGACAGGGGTTACCCGATCCTATGGCTACACCTTC. Translated, it gives CASSPGTGVTRSYGYTF.

The gene calls are TRBV9 and TRBJ2-5, with 14 bases lining up with TRBD2. V was pared by 0 bases and J by 5 bases, with 3 bases of the junction left unmatched. Germline values: CDR1 SGDLS, CDR2 YYNGEE. The CDR3 extends over 16 amino acids. The CDR3 nucleotides read TGTGCCAGCAGCGTAGCGACTAGCGGGAGGGGGGAGACCCAGTACTTC. Translation gives CASSVATSGRGETQYF.

There are a few counts of this clone. One end of the junction does not line up with germline, which may come from a read error. This rearrangement joins TRBV7-9 to TRBJ1-2; TRBD1 matches at 7 bases. The CDR3 runs 13 residues. The germline V gene has CDR1 SEHNR and CDR2 FQNEAQ (reference sequence). The DNA for the CDR3 is TGTGCCAGCACCTTAACAGGGGACTATGGCTACACCTTC. Its protein product is CASTLTGDYGYTF.